The 5 T cell receptor beta chains below all came from one sample that was sequenced in a study of blood T cell repertoires in COVID-19. Clones were sequenced by immunoSEQ multiplex PCR, and TCRdb holds only the in-frame ones, with some missing. The sample lists roughly 40,000 clones; about 92% were seen once. Sequencing was carried out using peripheral blood. Every receptor here comes from a man aged 50 or older with COVID-19, enrolled during active disease.

This chain links TRBV30 with TRBJ2-1, with TRBD1 matching over 8 bases. V lost 1 base to trimming and J lost 0 bases; unmatched junction nucleotides: 2. The CDR3 length is 15 residues. Germline V lookup: CDR1 GTSNPN, CDR2 SVGIG (reference sequence). The DNA of the CDR3 is TGTGCCTGGAGTGCTGGGACAGGCTCCTACAATGAGCAGTTCTTC. This translates into CAWSAGTGSYNEQFF.

The J gene is TRBJ1-5, the V gene TRBV4-1, with D hard to call. Germline lookup yields CDR1 MGHRA and CDR2 YSYEKL. This CDR3 has 16 residues. V was cut by 5 bases and J by 7 bases, with 21 bases left in between. CDR3: CASSKVRVGRNQPQHF. CDR3 DNA: TGCGCCAGCAGCAAGGTGCGAGTGGGGAGGAACCAGCCCCAGCATTTT.

This chain links TRBV27 with TRBJ2-2; a possible D gene is TRBD1 (6 bases). Trimming stripped 9 bases from V and 6 bases from J, with 17 bases between. The V gene's germline CDR1 is MNHEY and CDR2 SMNVEV (reference sequence). This CDR3 comprises 14 residues. The CDR3 is CASSRYRDSGELFF. CDR3 sequence (DNA): TGTGCCAGTTCACGTTACAGGGATTCCGGGGAGCTGTTTTTT.

The chain is built from TRBV16 and TRBJ1-4; 8 nucleotides align to TRBD1. Germline CDR1 and CDR2: KGHSY and FQNENV. CDR3 size: 14 residues. Unmatched junction bases numbered 6, after V lost 4 bases and J lost 8 bases. The CDR3 sequence is CASSPSGTGEKLFF. The CDR3 DNA sequence: TGTGCCAGCAGCCCTTCCGGGACAGGAGAAAAACTGTTTTTT.

The chain is built from TRBV18 and TRBJ1-1; 8 bases fit TRBD1. The germline CDR1 and CDR2 sequences are KGHSH and LQKENI. Trimming removed 4 bases from V and 1 base from J; junction bases left unmatched: 2. The CDR3 has 14 amino acids. The CDR3 bases are TGTGCCAGCTCACTGGACAGGGCGAACACTGAAGCTTTCTTT. Protein: CASSLDRANTEAFF.